The source of this T cell receptor (beta chain) is a study of CD8+CD57+ T cells in acquired aplastic anemia. Study-wide findings and caveats: Patients showed no significant difference from controls in CD8+ Simpson's diversity.

The CDR3 is made up of 13 amino acids. Germline values: CDR1 SNHLY, CDR2 FYNNEI. Trimming left V 3 bases short and J 6 bases short, with 12 bases between. In this sample, this clonotype turned up many times. Its antigen is undetermined. For CDR3 and TCR beta VDJ profiling, genomic DNA was the template used. MiXCR, applied by TCRdb to the reads, yields one record per CDR3 protein. The table lists more than 100,000 distinct CDR3 sequences, about 48% of them singletons. The source is a human donor in good health, serving as a control. The chain links TRBV2 to TRBJ2-7; D may match TRBD1 or TRBD2 (5 bases each). Sequenced input: sorted CD4+, CD8+, or CD8+CD57+ T cells (not recorded which) from PBMCs. The CDR3 bases are TGTGCCAGCAGTGAGAGGGGTGAAGGCGAGCAGTACTTC. Translating gives CASSERGEGEQYF.